The next 26 T cell receptor beta chains were all read from a single sample in a study of blood T cell repertoires in COVID-19. Profiled with immunoSEQ multiplex PCR; TCRdb holds only in-frame clones, not every one. The sample holds a few hundred thousand clones, roughly 80% seen once. The sample was PBMCs or T cells enriched from blood (not recorded which). The receptors derive from a man aged 25 to 40 with acute COVID-19.

For this clone: The junction differs from germline at one of its ends, possibly a read error. The J gene is TRBJ2-3, the V gene TRBV5-1; D might be TRBD2 (5 bases). CDR3 size: 16 residues. Germline CDR1 is SGHRS and CDR2 is YFSETQ. DNA of the CDR3: TGTGCCAGCAGCTTGGAAGGTGTCGGGGTCACAGATACGCAGTATTTT. This translates into CASSLEGVGVTDTQYF.

The chain couples TRBV2 to TRBJ2-5; 8 nucleotides line up with TRBD1. Germline V lookup: CDR1 SNHLY, CDR2 FYNNEI. The CDR3 spans 15 residues. Trimming took 6 bases from V and 7 from J; bases not matched to a gene: 13. DNA of the CDR3: TGTGCCAGCAGGGATAGGACAGGGACAATCGGGACCCAGTACTTC. Translated, it gives CASRDRTGTIGTQYF. The complete variable domain, with remaining parts taken from reference TRBV2 and TRBJ2-5, reads EPEVTQTPSHQVTQMGQEVILRCVPISNHLYFYWYRQILGQKVEFLVSFYNNEISEKSEIFDDQFSVERPDGSNFTLKIRSTKLEDSAMYFCASRDRTGTIGTQYFGPGTRLLVL.

V and J are TRBV4-2 and TRBJ2-1; perhaps TRBD2 as D (6 bases). Trimming took off 1 base at V and 9 bases at J, with 16 bases between the two ends. The germline V gene encodes CDR1 LGHNA and CDR2 YNFKEQ. This CDR3 has 15 amino acids. The chain's CDR3 is CASSQVLSGEREQFF. In nucleotides, the CDR3 is TGTGCCAGCAGCCAAGTTCTTTCGGGGGAGCGTGAGCAGTTCTTC.

The chain links TRBV11-2 to TRBJ1-1, with D perhaps TRBD1 (5 bases). The CDR3 runs to 14 residues. CDR1 is SGHAT, CDR2 FQNNGV, per germline. The germline V and J ends were trimmed by 4 bases and 3 bases, with 12 bases remaining between them. The CDR3 bases are TGTGCCAGCAGCTCGCTCCAGGGATACACTGAAGCTTTCTTT. The encoded protein is CASSSLQGYTEAFF.

Notes on this clone: The sample carries other DNA sequences with the same CDR3. The chain employs TRBV9 and TRBJ2-5; TRBD2 aligns across 9 bases. The V segment lost 0 bases and the J segment 5 bases; nucleotides outside the gene matches: 8. Germline values: CDR1 SGDLS, CDR2 YYNGEE. The CDR3 totals 16 residues. The CDR3 DNA is TGTGCCAGCAGCGTAGAAGGCGGGGGGGCGAGGGAGACCCAGTACTTC. The encoded protein is CASSVEGGGARETQYF.

The chain has TRBV2 and TRBJ2-1, with TRBD1 as a possible D gene (5 bases). Per the germline V gene, CDR1 is SNHLY and CDR2 is FYNNEI. V lost 7 bases to trimming and J lost 8 bases, with 18 bases between them. The CDR3 loop spans 14 amino acids. The CDR3 protein is CASTEGTLRDEQFF. The CDR3 nucleotides read TGTGCCAGCACCGAAGGAACTCTCAGGGATGAGCAGTTCTTC.

Judged by abundance, this clone is medium-sized. The chain links TRBV6-4 to TRBJ2-2; a possible D gene is TRBD2 (7 bases). Germline CDR1 MRHNA, CDR2 SNTAGT. This CDR3 spans 14 amino acids. Trimming cost V 2 bases and J 6 bases, with 10 bases left between them. The DNA of the CDR3 is TGTGCCAGCAGTGACGGGAGGGGGTCCGGGGAGCTGTTTTTT. It specifies CASSDGRGSGELFF.

In its sample, this clone was seen a few times. The chain recombines TRBV20-1 with TRBJ1-1, with no clear D. V lost 3 bases, J lost 1 base, and 12 bases lay in between. Per germline, CDR1 DFQATT and CDR2 SNEGSKA (reference sequence). The CDR3 has 14 amino acids. The CDR3: CSASSGSGNTEAFF. The CDR3 DNA reads as TGCAGTGCTAGTAGCGGGAGCGGGAACACTGAAGCTTTCTTT.

The chain recombines TRBV28 with TRBJ2-2; weak D call: TRBD1 (6 bases). The ends were cut back, 6 bases at V and 6 bases at J, with 8 bases in the middle. This CDR3 comprises 12 residues. Per the germline V gene, CDR1 is MDHEN and CDR2 is SYDVKM. The CDR3 region is CASSRQAGELFF. DNA for the CDR3: TGTGCCAGCAGCCGACAGGCCGGGGAGCTGTTTTTT.

The V and J genes are TRBV27 and TRBJ2-1, with 7 bases aligning to TRBD2. The germline V gene encodes CDR1 MNHEY and CDR2 SMNVEV (reference sequence). The CDR3 consists of 14 residues. The junction had 7 bases not matched to a gene; V was cut back by 8 bases and J by 3 bases. CDR3 DNA: TGTGCCAGCCGCCGGGGGGAAAACTACAATGAGCAGTTCTTC. It encodes CASRRGENYNEQFF.

As regards this clone: An end of the junction differs from the germline gene, which may be a read error. The V gene is TRBV5-1, the J gene TRBJ2-1; D is undetermined. Looked up from germline, CDR1 is SGHRS and CDR2 is YFSETQ. This CDR3 comprises 13 residues. The CDR3 loop is CASNEHFDNEQFF. For the CDR3, the DNA is TGTGCCAGCAACGAGCACTTTGACAATGAGCAGTTCTTC.

This chain joins TRBV5-6 and TRBJ2-1; 13 nucleotides agree with TRBD2. The germline CDR1 and CDR2 sequences are SGHDT and YYEEEE. Unmatched junction bases numbered 12, after V lost 4 bases and J lost 8 bases. The CDR3 is made up of 17 amino acids. CDR3 DNA: TGTGCCAGCAGCACGCGGACTAGCGGGAGTTTGTTCCATGAGCAGTTCTTC. Translation gives CASSTRTSGSLFHEQFF.

The rearrangement joins TRBV6-5 to TRBJ2-1, with D perhaps TRBD2 (5 bases). Trimming removed 11 bases from V and 6 bases from J, with 20 bases in between. This CDR3 is built from 14 residues. Germline CDR1 is MNHEY and CDR2 is SVGAGI. In DNA, the CDR3 is TGTGCCGCATTCGGGATCCTAACCCTCAATGAGCAGTTCTTC. Protein: CAAFGILTLNEQFF.

V usage is TRBV28 and J usage is TRBJ2-3; no firm D call. The CDR3 loop spans 14 amino acids. V lost 3 bases and J 3 bases, leaving 10 bases between the germline ends. Germline loops: CDR1 MDHEN, CDR2 SYDVKM. CDR3 loop: CASSFFSGTDTQYF. The CDR3 DNA reads TGTGCCAGCAGTTTCTTTTCGGGTACAGATACGCAGTATTTT.

The rearrangement uses TRBV7-9 and TRBJ1-1; D call uncertain. Germline lookup yields CDR1 SEHNR and CDR2 FQNEAQ (reference sequence). Trimming cost V 3 bases and J 7 bases, with 12 bases left between them. The CDR3 contains 13 residues. The CDR3: CASSFGSADEAFF. DNA for the CDR3: TGTGCCAGCAGCTTCGGGTCAGCCGATGAAGCTTTCTTT. The full variable domain, rest sourced from reference TRBV7-9 and TRBJ1-1, is DTGVSQNPRHKITKRGQNVTFRCDPISEHNRLYWYRQTLGQGPEFLTYFQNEAQLEKSRLLSDRFSAERPKGSFSTLEIQRTEQGDSAMYLCASSFGSADEAFFGQGTRLTVV.

On this clone itself: One end of the junction does not line up with germline, which may come from a read error. The V gene is TRBV5-1, the J gene TRBJ1-2; 9 bases map to TRBD1. Germline CDR1 reads SGHRS; CDR2 reads YFSETQ. There are 16 residues in the CDR3. The CDR3 is CASSLVPGQGSDGYTF. The CDR3 region has the DNA TGTGCCAGCAGCTTGGTTCCGGGACAGGGTTCAGATGGCTACACCTTC.

V gene TRBV6-4 combines with J gene TRBJ2-3; TRBD2 matches 8 bases. This CDR3 has 14 amino acids. Germline loops: CDR1 MRHNA, CDR2 SNTAGT. Trimming removed 0 bases from V and 4 bases from J; junction bases left unmatched: 0. The CDR3 bases are TGTGCCAGCAGTGACTCTAGCGGGGCAGATACGCAGTATTTT. It codes for CASSDSSGADTQYF.

The rearrangement links TRBV30 to TRBJ2-2; weak D call: TRBD2 (6 bases). The V end lost 2 bases, the J end lost 8 bases, and 9 bases lay between the germline ends. Germline CDR1 and CDR2: GTSNPN and SVGIG (reference sequence). The CDR3 contains 12 residues. The DNA for the CDR3 is TGTGCCTGGAGTCGGGCGGGAGGGGAGCTGTTTTTT. This gives the protein CAWSRAGGELFF.

This clone came up a few times. The chain links TRBV6-1 to TRBJ1-3, with 8 positions matching TRBD1. The ends lost 0 bases at V and 4 bases at J; junction bases unmatched: 11. CDR3 length: 18 residues. Germline CDR1 is MNHNS and CDR2 is SASEGT. CDR3 residues: CASSEAATLGQGGNTIYF. The CDR3 DNA follows: TGTGCCAGCAGTGAAGCTGCGACTCTAGGACAGGGAGGAAACACCATATATTTT.

The sample holds a few counts of this clone. The chain combines TRBV9 with TRBJ2-2; D is possibly TRBD2 (5 bases). Trimming removed 10 bases at V and 6 bases at J, with 19 bases between. Germline assignment: CDR1 SGDLS and CDR2 YYNGEE. CDR3 length: 14 residues. Written as DNA, the CDR3 is TGTGCCTCACAAAAAGTTGAGGAGGCCGGGGAGCTGTTTTTT. As protein: CASQKVEEAGELFF.

This chain links TRBV13 with TRBJ2-7; TRBD2 might be the D (6 bases). In germline, CDR1 is PRHDT, CDR2 FYEKMQ (reference sequence). The ends were cut back, 5 bases at V and 0 bases at J, with 11 bases in the middle. This CDR3 spans 14 amino acids. The CDR3 DNA reads TGTGCCAGCAGCATTGGGACTGGCTCCTACGAGCAGTACGTC. It is translated as CASSIGTGSYEQYV.

This clone was seen a few times. CDR3 nucleotides: TGTGCCAGCAGCCTCGGACTAGCGGGGTACAATGAGCAGTTCTTC. Its translation is CASSLGLAGYNEQFF. The chain carries TRBV5-6 and TRBJ2-1, with 12 bases that match TRBD2. Per germline, CDR1 SGHDT and CDR2 YYEEEE. The J segment lost 4 bases and the V segment lost 4 bases, leaving 3 bases of the junction unmatched. The CDR3 covers 15 residues.

This clone was seen only once. The CDR3 nucleotides are TGTGCCAGCAGCGTAGGGTCAGGGGATAAGGGCAATCAGCCCCAGCATTTT. This gives the protein CASSVGSGDKGNQPQHF. The rearrangement uses TRBV9 and TRBJ1-5, with D perhaps matching TRBD1 (6 bases). The CDR3 extends over 17 amino acids. Germline loops: CDR1 SGDLS, CDR2 YYNGEE. Deletions cut 0 bases from V and 2 bases from J, with 15 bases between.

The rearrangement uses TRBV4-2 and TRBJ2-5; 11 positions match TRBD1. The CDR3 runs to 16 residues. Unmatched junction bases numbered 5, after V lost 0 bases and J lost 5 bases. Per germline, CDR1 LGHNA and CDR2 YNFKEQ. CDR3 nucleotide sequence: TGTGCCAGCAGCCAAGAGTCAGGACAGGGGGCGGAGACCCAGTACTTC. Translation gives CASSQESGQGAETQYF.

The chain uses TRBV6-2 or TRBV6-3 and TRBJ1-2; D not certain. The CDR3 covers 15 residues. Germline CDR1 is MNHEY and CDR2 is SVGEGT. V dropped 3 bases and J dropped 5 bases, with 16 bases sitting between them. CDR3 in amino acids: CASSYGRGKPYGYTF. In nucleotides, the CDR3 is TGTGCCAGCAGTTATGGTCGGGGTAAGCCTTATGGCTACACCTTC.

The chain recombines TRBV6-2 or TRBV6-3 with TRBJ1-5; 7 bases line up with TRBD1. CDR3 length equals 14 residues. CDR1 MNHEY and CDR2 SVGEGT come from the germline V gene. The trim removed 6 bases at V and 3 bases at J, leaving 5 bases unmatched. Here the CDR3 DNA reads TGTGCCAGCAGCAAGACAGGGTTCAATCAGCCCCAGCATTTT. This sequence encodes CASSKTGFNQPQHF.